These 16 T cell receptor beta chains were all obtained from the same sample, sequenced in a study of shared clonotypes between healthy human individuals. The method was immunoSEQ multiplex PCR; TCRdb's version includes in-frame clones alone and lacks a portion of them. The sample has 490,000 or so clones, 60% to 85% seen once. The specimen was PBMCs. Receptors originate from a woman between 35 and 50 years old in good health. Some clones in this sample may be carry-over from other donors' samples.

The CDR3 DNA reads TGTGCCAGCGGCGAGGCAGTTAATCAGCCCCAGCATTTT. The encoded protein is CASGEAVNQPQHF. The chain is built from TRBV2 and TRBJ1-5, with D unresolved. The CDR3 sequence is 13 residues long. The germline V gene encodes CDR1 SNHLY and CDR2 FYNNEI. Trimming removed 8 bases from V and 4 bases from J, with 12 bases in between. The variable domain in full, with the rest retrieved from reference TRBV2 and TRBJ1-5, is EPEVTQTPSHQVTQMGQEVILRCVPISNHLYFYWYRQILGQKVEFLVSFYNNEISEKSEIFDDQFSVERPDGSNFTLKIRSTKLEDSAMYFCASGEAVNQPQHFGDGTRLSIL.

Turning to this clone: One junction end does not reproduce the germline sequence, and a read error may be involved. The chain uses TRBV30 and TRBJ1-5, with 8 bases fitting TRBD1. CDR1 and CDR2 (germline): GTSNPN, SVGIG (reference sequence). The CDR3 consists of 12 residues. DNA of the CDR3: TGTGCCTGGAGCGCGGGACAGGTGCCCAAGCATTTT. Protein: CAWSAGQVPKHF.

The chain is built from TRBV5-1 and TRBJ2-7; D is unresolved. This CDR3 region has 14 residues. Per the germline V gene, CDR1 is SGHRS and CDR2 is YFSETQ. V lost 4 bases and J 0 bases, leaving 11 bases between the germline ends. The CDR3 DNA is TGCGCCAGCAGCAAACAGCCTAGCTCCTACGAGCAGTACTTC. It specifies CASSKQPSSYEQYF.

The V and J genes are TRBV18 and TRBJ2-7, with D maybe TRBD2 (5 bases). The germline V gene encodes CDR1 KGHSH and CDR2 LQKENI. The V gene lost 4 bases and the J gene lost 3 bases, with 13 bases spanning the gap. This CDR3 comprises 14 residues. CDR3 bases: TGTGCCAGCTCACTATTTCTGGGAGACTACGAGCAGTACTTC. This codes for CASSLFLGDYEQYF.

This clone was found many times. The chain links TRBV5-1 to TRBJ1-1; D remains unclear. V lost 2 bases, J lost 1 base, and 3 bases lay in between. Looked up from germline, CDR1 is SGHRS and CDR2 is YFSETQ. This CDR3 has 12 residues. CDR3 protein: CASSLQNTEAFF. The CDR3 DNA follows: TGCGCCAGCAGCTTACAGAACACTGAAGCTTTCTTT.

This chain joins TRBV7-9 and TRBJ2-1; D may be TRBD2 (5 bases). The V gene's germline CDR1 is SEHNR and CDR2 FQNEAQ (reference sequence). V was trimmed by 7 bases and J by 0 bases, leaving 13 bases between them. This CDR3 contains 15 residues. CDR3 DNA: TGTGCCAGCATCCCGAAAGGACTCTCCTACAATGAGCAGTTCTTC. Amino acids: CASIPKGLSYNEQFF.

Only a few counts were recorded for this clone. The J gene is TRBJ2-1, the V gene TRBV6-1; 9 bases match TRBD2. The V and J ends lost 2 bases and 2 bases, in that order; junction bases with no gene match: 1. Germline assignment: CDR1 MNHNS and CDR2 SASEGT. CDR3 length equals 15 residues. This CDR3 reads CASSELAGPYNEQFF. Written as DNA, the CDR3 is TGTGCCAGCAGTGAACTAGCGGGACCCTACAATGAGCAGTTCTTC.

J is TRBJ1-1 and V is TRBV7-2; possibly TRBD1 for D (6 bases). This CDR3 contains 12 residues. Germline CDR1 reads SGHTA; CDR2 reads FQGNSA. Trimming stripped 3 bases from V and 9 bases from J, with 11 bases between. Here the CDR3 reads CASSFDRIQAFF. In DNA, the CDR3 is TGTGCCAGCAGCTTCGACAGGATCCAAGCTTTCTTT.

V is TRBV21-1 and J is TRBJ2-7. TRBV21-1 is annotated as a pseudogene. This CDR3 has 12 amino acids. The DNA of the CDR3 is TGTGCCAGCAACGGGACGTCCTACGAGCAGTACTTC. As protein: CASNGTSYEQYF.

This clone was seen once. The rearrangement joins TRBV7-3 to TRBJ2-3; 9 bases agree with TRBD2. CDR3 size: 15 residues. Germline V gene data show CDR1 as SGHTA and CDR2 as FQGTGA. V dropped 0 bases and J dropped 4; count of bases not matched to a gene: 2. CDR3 residues: CASSLTSGSPDTQYF. The CDR3 region has the DNA TGTGCCAGCAGCTTAACTAGCGGGAGTCCAGATACGCAGTATTTT.

This sequence joins TRBV28 and TRBJ2-3, with TRBD2 identical over 7 bases. CDR3 length: 15 amino acids. With V trimmed by 1 base and J by 5 bases, 6 bases remained unmatched. The germline gives CDR1 MDHEN, CDR2 SYDVKM. The CDR3 region has the DNA TGTGCCAGCAGTTTATCGGGGGAGGGTGGAGATACGCAGTATTTT. Encoded protein: CASSLSGEGGDTQYF.

This clone was detected only a few times. The J gene is TRBJ1-1, the V gene TRBV28, with D unclear. CDR1 MDHEN and CDR2 SYDVKM come from the germline V gene. This CDR3 has 11 amino acids. Between the trimmed V and J ends, which lost 7 bases and 6 bases, there was a span of 9 bases. In DNA, the CDR3 is TGTGCCAGCACTTCATGGGCTGAAGCTTTCTTT. This gives the protein CASTSWAEAFF.

Remarks on this clone: A much more abundant neighbour one base away suggests this may be a read error. This chain uses TRBV28 with TRBJ2-1, with 11 positions matching TRBD2. Germline CDR1 and CDR2: MDHEN and SYDVKM. V lost 6 bases and J lost 1; bases outside the gene matches: 2. The CDR3 has 15 amino acids. The CDR3 DNA reads TGTGCCAGCAGCACTAGCGGGAGATCCTACAATGAGCAGTTCTTC. This gives the protein CASSTSGRSYNEQFF.

This clone appeared many times. The rearrangement uses TRBV5-1 and TRBJ2-5; the D gene is possibly TRBD1 (5 bases). V was shortened by 0 bases and J by 9 bases, with 6 bases between the two germline ends. This CDR3 has 11 amino acids. CDR1 and CDR2 (germline): SGHRS, YFSETQ. CDR3 in amino acids: CASSLEGAQYF. In DNA, the CDR3 is TGCGCCAGCAGCTTGGAAGGGGCCCAGTACTTC.

Remarks on this clone: This may come from a read error, since a much larger clone is one base off. V gene TRBV6-1 combines with J gene TRBJ1-2, with 8 bases fitting TRBD1. Germline assignment: CDR1 MNHNS and CDR2 SASEGT. The V segment lost 11 bases and the J segment 4 bases; nucleotides outside the gene matches: 15. The CDR3 is 15 amino acids. The CDR3 DNA sequence: TGTGCCGGCATCCACCGGACAGGGCCCTCCTATGGCTACACCTTC. Translating it yields CAGIHRTGPSYGYTF.

The V and J genes are TRBV4-1 and TRBJ2-1; 9 nucleotides align to TRBD2. CDR1 is MGHRA, CDR2 YSYEKL, per germline. Unmatched junction bases numbered 4, after V lost 2 bases and J lost 8 bases. This CDR3 has 14 amino acids. The CDR3 loop is CASSQLAGSYEQFF. CDR3 DNA: TGCGCCAGCAGCCAACTAGCGGGAAGCTATGAGCAGTTCTTC.